This TCR beta chain came from a study of cytomegalovirus exposure and HLA in healthy donors. Assay: immunoSEQ multiplex PCR; the TCRdb copy retains only in-frame clones and omits some. The sample has 65,000 to 95,000 clones; around 95% are singletons. The V end was cut by 4 bases, the J end by 5 bases, with 10 bases between. Germline assignment: CDR1 SGHNT and CDR2 YYREEE (reference sequence). CDR3 size: 13 residues. V gene TRBV5-4 combines with J gene TRBJ2-1; D might be TRBD2 (6 bases). The origin of this receptor is a man aged 18 to 35 in good health and CMV-seronegative. The specimen sequenced was PBMCs. CDR3 in DNA: TGTGCCAGCAGCCGGGACTTTAACAATGAGCAGTTCTTC. Protein sequence: CASSRDFNNEQFF.